This T cell receptor (beta chain) was identified during a study of metastatic and nonmetastatic thyroid tumors. TCRdb reprocessed the PCR reads via MiXCR. The data hold 20,000 to 25,000 clones, with roughly 20% observed a single time. Thyroid surgery took place with no prior treatment in any patient. This clone has more than one count but fewer than ten. This sequence originates from a female donor with papillary thyroid cancer or a benign thyroid nodule (not recorded which). Some clones in this sample may be carry-over from other donors' samples. The sample consisted of blood.

Here the CDR3 DNA reads TGTGCCCCCGGGGGGTCGAGCAATTCACCCCTCCACTTT. Translated: CAPGGSSNSPLHF. J is TRBJ1-6 and V is TRBV24-1, with D possibly matching TRBD1 (5 bases). V was cut by 12 bases and J by 7 bases, with 15 bases left in between. Looked up from germline, CDR1 is KGHDR and CDR2 is SFDVKD. This CDR3 is built from 13 residues.